This passage covers 24 T cell receptor beta chains from one sample sequenced in a study of Ad26.COV2.S vaccination and SARS-CoV-2 variants. Generated by immunoSEQ multiplex PCR, the TCRdb table keeps only in-frame clones and is missing some. The sample carries about 470,000 clones, roughly 87% recorded once. The treatment was: some 20 received Ad26.COV2.S at low or high dose, single or two shots; roughly five received placebo; per-sample allocation not given. Samples came from day 63 after the first vaccine or placebo injection. The sequencing used peripheral blood, collected in a trial of Ad26.COV2.S vaccine versus placebo. Every receptor here comes from a person aged 18-65 years who received the Ad26.COV2.S COVID-19 vaccine or a placebo.

The gene calls are TRBV27 and TRBJ1-1; D remains ambiguous. Germline-derived CDR1 and CDR2 are MNHEY and SMNVEV (reference sequence). Trimming cost V 5 bases and J 2 bases, with 15 bases left between them. CDR3 length: 15 residues. The CDR3: CASSIRLGFNTEAFF. CDR3 bases: TGTGCCAGCAGTATACGCTTAGGGTTCAACACTGAAGCTTTCTTT.

V gene TRBV19 combines with J gene TRBJ2-5; possibly TRBD1 for D (7 bases). V dropped 3 bases and J dropped 3 bases, with 17 bases sitting between them. The CDR3 extends over 16 amino acids. Germline V gene sequence: CDR1 LNHDA, CDR2 SQIVND (reference sequence). CDR3 loop: CASSIFGAGQKETQYF. CDR3 nucleotide sequence: TGTGCCAGTAGTATCTTCGGGGCGGGACAGAAAGAGACCCAGTACTTC.

The rearrangement joins TRBV6-1 to TRBJ2-5; 9 positions match TRBD1. CDR1 MNHNS and CDR2 SASEGT come from the germline V gene. V was pared by 3 bases and J by 7 bases, with 3 bases of the junction left unmatched. The CDR3 sequence is 13 residues long. CDR3 DNA: TGTGCCAGCAGTGAGGGACAGGGTTGGACCCAGTACTTC. This translates into CASSEGQGWTQYF.

The chain carries TRBV28 and TRBJ2-7, with 7 bases that match TRBD2. The CDR3 is 15 amino acids. Trimming cost V 5 bases and J 2 bases; bases outside gene matches: 9. The germline V gene encodes CDR1 MDHEN and CDR2 SYDVKM. Here the CDR3 reads CASSPTTAGTYEQYF. Here the CDR3 DNA reads TGTGCCAGCAGTCCCACGACAGCGGGAACCTACGAGCAGTACTTC.

This clone was detected only a few times. CDR3 sequence reads: CASSDLHTEAFF. The CDR3, as DNA: TGTGCCAGCAGTGATCTCCACACTGAAGCTTTCTTT. V is TRBV25-1 and J is TRBJ1-1; no clear D. Germline CDR1 MGHDK, CDR2 SYGVNS. Trimming stripped 3 bases from V and 3 bases from J, with 5 bases between. CDR3 length: 12 amino acids.

This clone occurred once. The V call is TRBV6-5, the J call TRBJ2-1; D unclear. The V end was cut by 6 bases, the J end by 4 bases, with 1 base between. This CDR3 region has 10 residues. The germline gives CDR1 MNHEY, CDR2 SVGAGI. The CDR3 nucleotides read TGTGCCAGCAGGTACAATGAGCAGTTCTTC. Protein sequence: CASRYNEQFF.

In this sample, this clone turned up once. V and J are TRBV29-1 and TRBJ2-3; no definite D call. The CDR3 runs to 11 residues. Looked up from germline, CDR1 is SQVTM and CDR2 is ANQGSEA. V was clipped by 7 bases and J by 1 base, with 6 bases between them. Here the CDR3 DNA reads TGCAGCGCCACCCGCACAGATACGCAGTATTTT. Protein: CSATRTDTQYF.

The gene calls are TRBV6-5 and TRBJ2-7, with 7 bases aligning to TRBD1. Germline trimming cut 5 bases from V and 2 bases from J; bases unmatched to any gene: 6. The CDR3 is 14 residues long. The germline gives CDR1 MNHEY, CDR2 SVGAGI. CDR3 bases: TGTGCCAGCAGTCAGACAGGGTCCGCCTACGAGCAGTACTTC. Protein sequence: CASSQTGSAYEQYF.

V and J are TRBV28 and TRBJ2-7; 8 positions match TRBD2. The ends lost 2 bases at V and 5 bases at J; junction bases unmatched: 8. Germline CDR1 reads MDHEN; CDR2 reads SYDVKM. This CDR3 is built from 15 residues. In DNA form, the CDR3 reads TGTGCCAGCAGTTTACACAGCGGGAGCTTCAACGAGCAGTACTTC. Its protein is CASSLHSGSFNEQYF.

This clone was found a few times. The gene calls are TRBV28 and TRBJ2-3, with 9 bases fitting TRBD2. The ends lost 2 bases at V and 3 bases at J; junction bases unmatched: 3. The CDR3 extends over 15 amino acids. Germline V lookup: CDR1 MDHEN, CDR2 SYDVKM. CDR3: CASSLRREGTDTQYF. The CDR3 bases are TGTGCCAGCAGTTTACGGCGGGAGGGGACAGATACGCAGTATTTT.

J is TRBJ2-5 and V is TRBV9; D gene uncertain. The ends were cut back, 0 bases at V and 5 bases at J, with 11 bases in the middle. The CDR3 totals 14 residues. Germline CDR1 SGDLS, CDR2 YYNGEE. Written as DNA, the CDR3 is TGTGCCAGCAGCGTAGAAGGAATAGGGGAGACCCAGTACTTC. It yields the protein CASSVEGIGETQYF.

The V gene is TRBV28, the J gene TRBJ1-5; D unresolved. V shed 1 base and J shed 7 bases, with 5 bases lying between them. The germline gives CDR1 MDHEN, CDR2 SYDVKM. This CDR3 has 12 amino acids. This CDR3 is CASSLLSQPQHF. CDR3 in DNA: TGTGCCAGCAGTTTATTATCGCAGCCCCAGCATTTT.

This chain connects TRBV5-1 to TRBJ1-3; D not resolved. CDR1 is SGHRS and CDR2 is YFSETQ in the germline V gene. With 4 bases removed from V and 4 bases from J, the gap between germline ends came to 18 bases. The CDR3 totals 16 residues. The CDR3 DNA follows: TGCGCCAGCAGCCAAACCTCGCCCGAATGGGGAAACACCATATATTTT. This gives the protein CASSQTSPEWGNTIYF. Together with reference TRBV5-1 and TRBJ1-3, the CDR3 gives the full variable domain: KAGVTQTPRYLIKTRGQQVTLSCSPISGHRSVSWYQQTPGQGLQFLFEYFSETQRNKGNFPGRFSGRQFSNSRSEMNVSTLELGDSALYLCASSQTSPEWGNTIYFGEGSWLTVV.

The genes are TRBV7-9 and TRBJ1-1, with D unresolved. Germline CDR1 is SEHNR and CDR2 is FQNEAQ (reference sequence). The CDR3 runs to 13 residues. V lost 1 base, J lost 4 bases, and 7 bases lay in between. CDR3 sequence (DNA): TGTGCCAGCAGCTTAGATGAGGCCACTGAAGCTTTCTTT. Translating it yields CASSLDEATEAFF.

The CDR3 DNA reads as TGTGCCAGCAGCTTCCCTTCGGCGGGCCCCGCATTCAATGAGCAGTTCTTC. This gives the protein CASSFPSAGPAFNEQFF. The V gene is TRBV7-9, the J gene TRBJ2-1, with TRBD2 as a possible D gene (5 bases). V lost 3 bases and J lost 6, with 21 bases in between. This CDR3 contains 17 residues. Germline loops: CDR1 SEHNR, CDR2 FQNEAQ (reference sequence). Supplemented by reference TRBV7-9 and TRBJ2-1, the full variable domain reads DTGVSQNPRHKITKRGQNVTFRCDPISEHNRLYWYRQTLGQGPEFLTYFQNEAQLEKSRLLSDRFSAERPKGSFSTLEIQRTEQGDSAMYLCASSFPSAGPAFNEQFFGPGTRLTVL.

The V gene is TRBV2, the J gene TRBJ2-1; D is undetermined. Looked up from germline, CDR1 is SNHLY and CDR2 is FYNNEI. The CDR3 loop spans 11 amino acids. With 6 bases removed from V and 4 bases from J, the gap between germline ends came to 4 bases. In nucleotides, the CDR3 is TGTGCCAGCAGGGATTACAATGAGCAGTTCTTC. Translating gives CASRDYNEQFF.

This chain uses TRBV27 with TRBJ2-7, with a tentative D call TRBD2 (6 bases). CDR3 length: 15 amino acids. Trimming stripped 6 bases from V and 1 base from J, with 16 bases between. Germline loops: CDR1 MNHEY, CDR2 SMNVEV (reference sequence). The CDR3 bases are TGTGCCAGCAGCCCTCTGGCGGGAAAGTCCTACGAGCAGTACTTC. It specifies CASSPLAGKSYEQYF.

The chain uses TRBV19 and TRBJ2-7; TRBD1 might be the D (5 bases). This CDR3 contains 14 residues. The germline V gene encodes CDR1 LNHDA and CDR2 SQIVND (reference sequence). Trimming took off 2 bases at V and 0 bases at J, with 8 bases between the two ends. The CDR3 DNA is TGTGCCAGTAGTATAAAGGGGTTCTCCTACGAGCAGTACTTC. Its translation: CASSIKGFSYEQYF.

The rearrangement uses TRBV7-9 and TRBJ2-7; 11 bases are a match to TRBD2. Germline CDR1 and CDR2: SEHNR and FQNEAQ (reference sequence). V gave up 1 base and J gave up 4 bases; unmatched junction bases: 0. The CDR3 consists of 14 residues. CDR3 region: CASSLGLAGYEQYF. In DNA form, the CDR3 reads TGTGCCAGCAGCTTAGGACTAGCGGGGTACGAGCAGTACTTC.

This chain uses TRBV19 with TRBJ2-5; 8 nucleotides match TRBD2. The germline V gene has CDR1 LNHDA and CDR2 SQIVND (reference sequence). V dropped 1 base and J dropped 4; count of bases not matched to a gene: 8. The CDR3 loop spans 16 amino acids. CDR3 nucleotide sequence: TGTGCCAGTAGTATAGGAGCGGGAGTGGGGCTAGAGACCCAGTACTTC. Its protein product is CASSIGAGVGLETQYF.

As concerns this clone: One end of the junction fails to match germline, which may point to a read error. This chain uses TRBV5-6 with TRBJ1-1; 12 nucleotides align to TRBD1. Germline CDR1 is SGHDT and CDR2 is YYEEEE. The CDR3 is made up of 13 amino acids. The CDR3 bases are TGTGCCAGCAGGTCCGGGACAGGGGGCAAAACGGTGTTT. Translated, it gives CASRSGTGGKTVF.

The CDR3 reads CASSLVTGMNTEAFF. CDR3 DNA sequence: TGTGCCAGCAGTTTAGTAACAGGAATGAACACTGAAGCTTTCTTT. The chain carries TRBV27 and TRBJ1-1, with a possible D match to TRBD1 (5 bases). Looked up from germline, CDR1 is MNHEY and CDR2 is SMNVEV (reference sequence). Trimming cost V 2 bases and J 0 bases, with 10 bases left between them. CDR3 size: 15 residues.

This clone was counted once. The chain has TRBV28 and TRBJ1-4; 7 bases match TRBD1. Germline values: CDR1 MDHEN, CDR2 SYDVKM. Trimming at V came to 2 bases and at J to 4 bases, leaving 7 bases not matched to a gene. CDR3 size: 16 residues. This CDR3 reads CASSLGGRGLNEKLFF. The CDR3 DNA reads TGTGCCAGCAGTTTAGGGGGTAGGGGGCTTAATGAAAAACTGTTTTTT.

This clone showed up just once. The rearrangement links TRBV5-5 to TRBJ2-2; D perhaps matches TRBD2 (5 bases). V was clipped by 4 bases and J by 7 bases, with 11 bases between them. Germline V gene sequence: CDR1 SGHKS, CDR2 YYEKEE (reference sequence). The CDR3 is 13 amino acids. CDR3 protein: CASSRDGNGELFF. The CDR3 nucleotides are TGTGCCAGCAGCCGCGACGGGAACGGGGAGCTGTTTTTT.